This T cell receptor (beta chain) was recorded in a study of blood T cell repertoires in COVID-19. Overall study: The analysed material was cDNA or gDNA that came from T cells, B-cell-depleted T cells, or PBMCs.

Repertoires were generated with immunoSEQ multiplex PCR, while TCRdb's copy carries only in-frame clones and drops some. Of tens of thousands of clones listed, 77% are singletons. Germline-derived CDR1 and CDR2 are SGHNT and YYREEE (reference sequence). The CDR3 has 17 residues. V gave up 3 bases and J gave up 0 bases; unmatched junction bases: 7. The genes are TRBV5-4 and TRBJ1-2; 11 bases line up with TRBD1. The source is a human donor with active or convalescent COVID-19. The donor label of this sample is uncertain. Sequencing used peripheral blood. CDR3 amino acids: CASSSGTGGGSNYGYTF. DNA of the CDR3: TGTGCCAGCAGCTCAGGGACAGGGGGAGGGTCTAACTATGGCTACACCTTC.